The clone carrying this TCR beta chain was detected a few times. What it recognizes is unknown. Each CDR3 protein is one row after TCRdb ran MiXCR on the reads. Of about a million distinct CDR3 sequences listed, around 30% are singletons. These data are taken from a study of T cell repertoires in cytomegalovirus infection. Study in general: Use of recently identified HLA-C-restricted and well-studied HLA-B-restricted CMV epitopes was part of the study. Public TCR beta signature analysis indicated the presence of both CMV infection and matching HLA type.

V was pared by 5 bases and J by 4 bases, with 17 bases between. CDR1 is SGHVT and CDR2 is SQSDAQ in the germline V gene. The CDR3 consists of 15 residues. Broader study findings: In two of eight donors, the top clonotype was HLA-C-restricted CMV-specific.

This sequence originates from a human donor in good health (CMV status not recorded). Some clones in this sample may be carry-over from other donors' samples. The material was cultured CD8+ T cells from PBMCs, obtained from culture after CMV antigen stimulation. The V gene is TRBV7-4, the J gene TRBJ1-2; maybe TRBD1 (5 bases). CDR3 sequence: CASSPALGTPYGYTF. The DNA for the CDR3 is TGTGCCAGCAGCCCGGCTCTGGGGACGCCCTATGGCTACACCTTC.